Presented here are 10 T cell receptor beta chains from one specimen sequenced in a study of blood T cell repertoires in COVID-19. Only in-frame clones appear in the TCRdb table, and some are missing; sequencing was by immunoSEQ multiplex PCR. The table shows roughly 380,000 clones, with 70% to 90% occurring only once. Sample: peripheral blood. Receptors originate from a woman in her thirties or forties with COVID-19, enrolled during active disease.

V gene TRBV11-3 combines with J gene TRBJ2-5, with 8 bases that match TRBD1. The germline V gene encodes CDR1 SGHNT and CDR2 YENEEA. The trim removed 5 bases at V and 5 bases at J, leaving 4 bases unmatched. CDR3 length: 13 amino acids. The DNA for the CDR3 is TGTGCCAGCAGCCCTCAGGGGGCCGAGACCCAGTACTTC. It specifies CASSPQGAETQYF.

The chain employs TRBV2 and TRBJ2-6; possible D gene TRBD1, 5 bases. Germline V gene sequence: CDR1 SNHLY, CDR2 FYNNEI. V gave up 6 bases and J gave up 3 bases, with 15 bases separating them. This CDR3 is 16 amino acids long. CDR3 region: CASSWGVVIGANVLTF. CDR3 DNA: TGTGCCAGCAGCTGGGGCGTCGTCATTGGGGCCAACGTCCTGACTTTC.

This chain joins TRBV5-1 and TRBJ1-2; no reliable D call. V dropped 3 bases and J dropped 4 bases, with 7 bases sitting between them. The CDR3 loop spans 12 amino acids. Germline V gene sequence: CDR1 SGHRS, CDR2 YFSETQ. The DNA for the CDR3 is TGCGCCAGCAGCTCTGAGGGCTATGGCTACACCTTC. It is translated as CASSSEGYGYTF.

V and J are TRBV14 and TRBJ1-1; no clear D gene. The CDR3 covers 14 residues. V lost 5 bases to trimming and J lost 0 bases, with 10 bases between them. Germline CDR1 SGHDN, CDR2 FVKESK. This CDR3 reads CASSSAAMNTEAFF. DNA for the CDR3: TGTGCCAGCAGCAGCGCGGCAATGAACACTGAAGCTTTCTTT.

The chain links TRBV5-1 to TRBJ2-4; perhaps TRBD2 as D (6 bases). This CDR3 is 18 amino acids long. Germline assignment: CDR1 SGHRS and CDR2 YFSETQ. V dropped 4 bases and J dropped 1 base, with 21 bases sitting between them. The CDR3 DNA is TGCGCCAGCAGCCTCCGCGGCCCCCGGGAGTCGGCCAAAAACATTCAGTACTTC. The encoded protein is CASSLRGPRESAKNIQYF.

This rearrangement joins TRBV7-2 to TRBJ2-5; TRBD2 agrees at 9 bases. Germline V gene sequence: CDR1 SGHTA, CDR2 FQGNSA. The CDR3 loop spans 15 amino acids. V lost 3 bases to trimming and J lost 2 bases; unmatched junction nucleotides: 4. In DNA form, the CDR3 reads TGTGCCAGCAGCTTGGGTAGCGGGAGACAAGAGACCCAGTACTTC. It codes for CASSLGSGRQETQYF.

The gene calls are TRBV15 and TRBJ1-2; D may be TRBD1 (6 bases). With 11 bases removed from V and 0 bases from J, the gap between germline ends came to 16 bases. There are 14 residues in the CDR3. In germline, CDR1 is LNHNV, CDR2 YYDKDF (reference sequence). CDR3 coding DNA: TGTGCCTCGGGCGTGGGGGCAGCTAACTATGGCTACACCTTC. It codes for CASGVGAANYGYTF.

The chain is built from TRBV10-3 and TRBJ2-7; D perhaps matches TRBD1 (6 bases). The germline gives CDR1 ENHRY, CDR2 SYGVKD. The CDR3 totals 13 residues. The V and J ends lost 4 bases and 4 bases respectively, with 11 bases between them. The CDR3 DNA is TGTGCCATCAGTGCCACGGACAGTTACGAGCAGTACTTC. It encodes CAISATDSYEQYF.

The chain has TRBV3-1 (or the pseudogene TRBV3-2) and TRBJ1-2; D might be TRBD1 (6 bases). This CDR3 comprises 14 residues. V lost 0 bases and J 2 bases, leaving 7 bases between the germline ends. Germline CDR1 and CDR2: LGHDT and YNNKEL (reference sequence). The CDR3 DNA sequence: TGTGCCAGCAGCCAAGAAGGACAGAACTATGGCTACACCTTC. It yields the protein CASSQEGQNYGYTF.

The chain couples TRBV5-4 to TRBJ2-3; TRBD2 agrees at 11 bases. Trimming cost V 1 base and J 0 bases; bases outside gene matches: 7. The CDR3 runs to 18 residues. Germline V gene lookup returns CDR1 SGHNT and CDR2 YYREEE (reference sequence). Written as DNA, the CDR3 is TGTGCCAGCAGCTTGCCCCGGGGACTAGCGGAGAGCACAGATACGCAGTATTTT. Its protein is CASSLPRGLAESTDTQYF.